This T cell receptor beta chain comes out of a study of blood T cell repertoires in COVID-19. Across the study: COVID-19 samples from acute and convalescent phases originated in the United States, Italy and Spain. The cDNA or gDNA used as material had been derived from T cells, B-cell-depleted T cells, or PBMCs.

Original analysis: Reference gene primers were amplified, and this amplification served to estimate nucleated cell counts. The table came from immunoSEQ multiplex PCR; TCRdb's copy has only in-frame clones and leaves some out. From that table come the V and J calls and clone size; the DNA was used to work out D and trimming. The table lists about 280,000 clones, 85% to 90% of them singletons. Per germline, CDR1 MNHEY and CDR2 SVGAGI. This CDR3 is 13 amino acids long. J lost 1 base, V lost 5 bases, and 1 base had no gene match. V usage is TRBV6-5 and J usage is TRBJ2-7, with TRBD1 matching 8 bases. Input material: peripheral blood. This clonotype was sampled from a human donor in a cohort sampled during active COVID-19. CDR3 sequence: CASSRTGSYEQYF. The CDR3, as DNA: TGTGCCAGCAGTAGGACAGGGTCCTACGAGCAGTACTTC.